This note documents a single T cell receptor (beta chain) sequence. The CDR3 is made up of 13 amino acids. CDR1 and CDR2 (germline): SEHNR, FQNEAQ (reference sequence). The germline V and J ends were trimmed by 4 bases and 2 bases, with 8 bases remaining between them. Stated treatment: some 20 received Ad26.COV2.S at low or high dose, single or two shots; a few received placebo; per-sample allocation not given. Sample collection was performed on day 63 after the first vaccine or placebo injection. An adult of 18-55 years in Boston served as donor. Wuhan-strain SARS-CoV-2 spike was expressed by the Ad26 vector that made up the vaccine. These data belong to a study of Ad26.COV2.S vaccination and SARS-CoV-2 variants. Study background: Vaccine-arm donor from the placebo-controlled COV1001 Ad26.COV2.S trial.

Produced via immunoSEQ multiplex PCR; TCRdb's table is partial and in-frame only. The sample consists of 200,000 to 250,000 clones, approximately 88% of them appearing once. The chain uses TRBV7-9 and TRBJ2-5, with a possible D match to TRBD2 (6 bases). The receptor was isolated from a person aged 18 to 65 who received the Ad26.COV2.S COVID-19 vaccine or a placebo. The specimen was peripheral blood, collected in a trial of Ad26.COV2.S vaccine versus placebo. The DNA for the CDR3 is TGTGCCAGCAGCTCGACTAGACAAGAGACCCAGTACTTC. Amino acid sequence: CASSSTRQETQYF.